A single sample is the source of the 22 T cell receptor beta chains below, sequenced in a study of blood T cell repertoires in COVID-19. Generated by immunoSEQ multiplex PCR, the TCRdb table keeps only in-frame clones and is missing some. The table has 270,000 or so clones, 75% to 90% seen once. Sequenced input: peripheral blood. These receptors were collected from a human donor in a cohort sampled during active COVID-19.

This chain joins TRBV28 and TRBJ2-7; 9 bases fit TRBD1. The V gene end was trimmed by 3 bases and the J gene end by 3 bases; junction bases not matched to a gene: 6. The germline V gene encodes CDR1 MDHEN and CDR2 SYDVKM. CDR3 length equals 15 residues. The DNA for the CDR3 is TGTGCCAGCAGTTTCCGGGGGGACAGGGTCTACGAGCAGTACTTC. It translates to CASSFRGDRVYEQYF.

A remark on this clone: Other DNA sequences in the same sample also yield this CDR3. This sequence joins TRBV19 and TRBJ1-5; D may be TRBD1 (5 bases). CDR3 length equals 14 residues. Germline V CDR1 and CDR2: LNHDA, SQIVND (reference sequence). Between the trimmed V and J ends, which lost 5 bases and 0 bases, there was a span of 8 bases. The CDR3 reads CASSPQGSNQPQHF. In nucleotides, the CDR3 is TGTGCCAGTAGTCCTCAGGGTAGCAATCAGCCCCAGCATTTT.

The CDR3 spells CASSFAGVGYNEQFF. In DNA form, the CDR3 reads TGCGCCAGCAGCTTCGCCGGGGTAGGCTACAATGAGCAGTTCTTC. The J gene is TRBJ2-1, the V gene TRBV5-1; D is perhaps TRBD2 (5 bases). CDR3 length: 15 amino acids. From germline, CDR1 is SGHRS and CDR2 YFSETQ. V was cut by 2 bases and J by 3 bases, with 12 bases left in between. The whole variable domain, remainder taken from reference TRBV5-1 and TRBJ2-1, is KAGVTQTPRYLIKTRGQQVTLSCSPISGHRSVSWYQQTPGQGLQFLFEYFSETQRNKGNFPGRFSGRQFSNSRSEMNVSTLELGDSALYLCASSFAGVGYNEQFFGPGTRLTVL.

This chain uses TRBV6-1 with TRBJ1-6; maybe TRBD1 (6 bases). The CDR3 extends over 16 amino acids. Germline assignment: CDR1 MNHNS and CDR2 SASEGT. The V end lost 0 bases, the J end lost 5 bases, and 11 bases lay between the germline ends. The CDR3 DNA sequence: TGTGCCAGCAGTGAAGCGGGCAGGGGCAATAATTCACCCCTCCACTTT. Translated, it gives CASSEAGRGNNSPLHF.

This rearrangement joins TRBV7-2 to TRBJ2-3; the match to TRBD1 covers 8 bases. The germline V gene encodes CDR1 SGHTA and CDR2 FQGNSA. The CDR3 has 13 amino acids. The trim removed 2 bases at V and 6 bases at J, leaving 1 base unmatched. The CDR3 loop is CASSLRDRDTQYF. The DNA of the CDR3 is TGTGCCAGCAGCTTAAGGGACAGGGATACGCAGTATTTT.

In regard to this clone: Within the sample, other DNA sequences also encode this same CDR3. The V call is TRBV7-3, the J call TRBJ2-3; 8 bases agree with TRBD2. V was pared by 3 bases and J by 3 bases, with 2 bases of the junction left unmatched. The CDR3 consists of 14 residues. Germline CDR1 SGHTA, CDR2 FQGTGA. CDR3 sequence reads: CASSLTGGTDTQYF. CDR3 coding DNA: TGTGCCAGCAGCTTGACGGGAGGGACAGATACGCAGTATTTT.

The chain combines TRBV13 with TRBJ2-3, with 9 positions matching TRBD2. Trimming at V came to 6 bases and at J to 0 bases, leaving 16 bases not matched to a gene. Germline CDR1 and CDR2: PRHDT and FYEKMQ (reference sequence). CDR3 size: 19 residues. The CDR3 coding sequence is TGTGCCAGCAGACTAAGCGGGGGGCGCGACAGGTGGAGCACAGATACGCAGTATTTT. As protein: CASRLSGGRDRWSTDTQYF.

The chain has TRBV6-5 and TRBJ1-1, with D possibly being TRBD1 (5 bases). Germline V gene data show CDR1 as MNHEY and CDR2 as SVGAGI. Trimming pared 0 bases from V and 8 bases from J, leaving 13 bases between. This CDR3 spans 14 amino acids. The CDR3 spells CASSYSIRVYEAFF. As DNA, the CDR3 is TGTGCCAGCAGTTACTCGATCAGGGTGTACGAAGCTTTCTTT.

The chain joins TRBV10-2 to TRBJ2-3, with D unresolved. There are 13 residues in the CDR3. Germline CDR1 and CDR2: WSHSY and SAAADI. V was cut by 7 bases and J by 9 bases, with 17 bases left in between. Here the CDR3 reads CASINLTPGTQYF. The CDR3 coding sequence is TGCGCCAGCATTAACCTGACTCCTGGGACGCAGTATTTT.

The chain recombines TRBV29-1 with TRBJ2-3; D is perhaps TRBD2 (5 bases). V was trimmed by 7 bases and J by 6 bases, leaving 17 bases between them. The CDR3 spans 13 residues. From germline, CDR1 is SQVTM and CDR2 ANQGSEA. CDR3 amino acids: CSARTSAADTQYF. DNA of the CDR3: TGCAGCGCCAGGACTTCAGCTGCGGATACGCAGTATTTT.

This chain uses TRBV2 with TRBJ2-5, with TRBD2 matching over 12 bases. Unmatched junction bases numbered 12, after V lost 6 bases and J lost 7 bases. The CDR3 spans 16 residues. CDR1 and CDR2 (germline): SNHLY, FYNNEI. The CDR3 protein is CASSNSLAGGSGTQYF. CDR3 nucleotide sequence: TGTGCCAGCAGCAATAGCCTAGCGGGGGGGTCTGGGACCCAGTACTTC.

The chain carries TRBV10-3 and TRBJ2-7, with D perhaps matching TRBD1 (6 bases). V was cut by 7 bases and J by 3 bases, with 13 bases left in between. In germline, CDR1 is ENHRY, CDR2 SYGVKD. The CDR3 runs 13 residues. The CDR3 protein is CAITSGQSYEQYF. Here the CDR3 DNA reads TGTGCCATCACCTCGGGACAAAGCTACGAGCAGTACTTC.

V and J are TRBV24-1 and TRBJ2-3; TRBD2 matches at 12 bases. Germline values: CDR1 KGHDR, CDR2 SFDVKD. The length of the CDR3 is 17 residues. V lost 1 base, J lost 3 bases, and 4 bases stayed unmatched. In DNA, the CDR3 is TGTGCCACCAGTGATTTTAGTCTAGCGGGGGGGACAGATACGCAGTATTTT. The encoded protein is CATSDFSLAGGTDTQYF.

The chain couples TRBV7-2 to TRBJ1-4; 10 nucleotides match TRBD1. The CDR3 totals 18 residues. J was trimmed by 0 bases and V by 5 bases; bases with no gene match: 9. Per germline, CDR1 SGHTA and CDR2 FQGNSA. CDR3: CASSRGRGQGTTNEKLFF. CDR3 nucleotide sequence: TGTGCCAGCAGCCGGGGGCGGGGACAGGGGACAACTAATGAAAAACTGTTTTTT.

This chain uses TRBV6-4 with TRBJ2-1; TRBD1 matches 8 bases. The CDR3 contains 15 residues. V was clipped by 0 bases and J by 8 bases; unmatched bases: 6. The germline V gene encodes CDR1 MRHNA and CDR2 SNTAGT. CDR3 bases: TGTGCCAGCAGTGACTCGGGCAGGGGGCGCGATGAGCAGTTCTTC. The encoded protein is CASSDSGRGRDEQFF.

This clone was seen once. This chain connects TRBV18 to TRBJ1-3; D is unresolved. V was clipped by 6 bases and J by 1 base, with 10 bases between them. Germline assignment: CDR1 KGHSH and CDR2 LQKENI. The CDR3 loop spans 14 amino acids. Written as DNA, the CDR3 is TGTGCCAGCTCCACCACGAGTTCTGGAAACACCATATATTTT. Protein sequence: CASSTTSSGNTIYF.

As DNA, the CDR3 is TGTGCCAGCAGTTATGGAAACTATAACTATGGCTACACCTTC. It is translated as CASSYGNYNYGYTF. The J gene is TRBJ1-2, the V gene TRBV6-2 or TRBV6-3; D call uncertain. With 3 bases removed from V and 1 base from J, the gap between germline ends came to 9 bases. The germline CDR1 and CDR2 sequences are MNHEY and SVGEGT. The CDR3 sequence is 14 residues long.

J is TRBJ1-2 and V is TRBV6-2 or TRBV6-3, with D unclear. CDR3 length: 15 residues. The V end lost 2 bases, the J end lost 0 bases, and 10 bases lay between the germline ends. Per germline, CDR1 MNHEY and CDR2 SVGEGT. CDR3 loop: CASSYRRVSNYGYTF. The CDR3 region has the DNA TGTGCCAGCAGTTACCGGAGAGTTTCTAACTATGGCTACACCTTC.

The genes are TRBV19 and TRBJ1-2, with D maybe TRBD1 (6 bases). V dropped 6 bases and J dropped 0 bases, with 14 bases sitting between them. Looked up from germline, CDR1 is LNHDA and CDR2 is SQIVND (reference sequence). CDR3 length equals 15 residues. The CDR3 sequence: CASSTGQQTNYGYTF. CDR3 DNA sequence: TGTGCCAGTAGCACGGGACAACAGACTAACTATGGCTACACCTTC.

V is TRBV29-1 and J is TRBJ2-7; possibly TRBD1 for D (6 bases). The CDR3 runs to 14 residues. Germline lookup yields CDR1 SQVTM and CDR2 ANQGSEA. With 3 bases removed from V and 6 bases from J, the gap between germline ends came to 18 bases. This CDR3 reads CSVENRAPLGEQYF. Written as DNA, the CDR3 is TGCAGCGTTGAGAACAGGGCCCCTCTTGGCGAGCAGTACTTC.

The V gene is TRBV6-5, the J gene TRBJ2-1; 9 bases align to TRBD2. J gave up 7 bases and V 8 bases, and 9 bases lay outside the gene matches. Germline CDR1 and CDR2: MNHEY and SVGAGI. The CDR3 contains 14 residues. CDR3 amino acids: CASSLRLAGNEQFF. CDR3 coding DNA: TGTGCCAGCTCACTAAGGCTAGCGGGAAATGAGCAGTTCTTC.

This chain's CDR3 is CASRRGLTTGNEQYF. The CDR3 nucleotides are TGTGCCAGCAGAAGGGGGCTGACAACAGGGAACGAGCAGTACTTC. The chain uses TRBV6-5 and TRBJ2-7, with TRBD1 matching 7 bases. V was pared by 6 bases and J by 5 bases, with 13 bases of the junction left unmatched. The CDR3 covers 15 residues. Per germline, CDR1 MNHEY and CDR2 SVGAGI.